Listed here are 8 T cell receptor beta chains from one sample, sequenced in a study of blood T cell repertoires in COVID-19. The protocol was immunoSEQ multiplex PCR, while the TCRdb copy is restricted to in-frame clones and leaves out a portion. The data show 350,000 to 400,000 clones, with about nine tenths seen just once and roughly 0.86% held by the top ten. The material sequenced was PBMCs or T cells enriched from blood (not recorded which). These receptors were taken from a woman in her 40s who had been exposed to COVID-19.

This sequence joins TRBV7-2 and TRBJ2-2; a possible D gene is TRBD2 (7 bases). V lost 2 bases, J lost 5 bases, and 15 bases lay in between. The CDR3 has 16 residues. CDR1 and CDR2 (germline): SGHTA, FQGNSA. This CDR3 reads CASSLRGGRQTGELFF. In DNA, the CDR3 is TGTGCCAGCAGCTTAAGGGGGGGGCGTCAGACCGGGGAGCTGTTTTTT. Variable domain in full (rest from reference TRBV7-2 and TRBJ2-2): GAGVSQSPSNKVTEKGKDVELRCDPISGHTALYWYRQSLGQGLEFLIYFQGNSAPDKSGLPSDRFSAERTGGSVSTLTIQRTQQEDSAVYLCASSLRGGRQTGELFFGEGSRLTVL.

V and J are TRBV5-6 and TRBJ2-7, with 12 bases aligning to TRBD1. This CDR3 contains 15 residues. Germline CDR1 SGHDT, CDR2 YYEEEE. Unmatched junction bases numbered 4, after V lost 1 base and J lost 5 bases. The CDR3 nucleotides read TGTGCCAGCAGCTTGCAGGGACAGGGGGCTCACGAGCAGTACTTC. Translation gives CASSLQGQGAHEQYF.

This chain uses TRBV27 with TRBJ2-5; 10 nucleotides match TRBD1. CDR1 and CDR2 (germline): MNHEY, SMNVEV (reference sequence). The CDR3 runs to 14 residues. V lost 5 bases, J lost 6 bases, and 6 bases stayed unmatched. The CDR3 sequence: CASSTGTGVQTQYF. In DNA form, the CDR3 reads TGTGCCAGCAGTACCGGGACAGGGGTACAGACCCAGTACTTC.

The chain combines TRBV7-8 with TRBJ2-5; the D is unclear. Per germline, CDR1 SGHVS and CDR2 FQNEAQ. V shed 4 bases and J shed 2 bases, with 8 bases lying between them. The CDR3 spans 13 residues. CDR3 loop: CASSYGFQETQYF. Written as DNA, the CDR3 is TGTGCCAGCAGCTACGGGTTTCAAGAGACCCAGTACTTC.

The chain couples TRBV9 to TRBJ2-1, with 9 bases that match TRBD2. CDR3 length: 15 amino acids. Germline V gives CDR1 SGDLS, CDR2 YYNGEE. With 0 bases clipped from V and 12 bases from J, the junction kept 10 bases outside the gene matches. The CDR3 protein is CASSVEPTSGSGQFF. As DNA, the CDR3 is TGTGCCAGCAGCGTAGAGCCGACTAGCGGTAGTGGGCAGTTCTTC.

This sequence joins TRBV30 and TRBJ1-6; 10 nucleotides align to TRBD1. V shed 5 bases and J 4 bases; nucleotides not matched to a gene: 5. From germline, CDR1 is GTSNPN and CDR2 SVGIG (reference sequence). The CDR3 has 15 residues. The CDR3 DNA is TGTGCCTGGGCCGGGACAGGGGCATATAATTCACCCCTCCACTTT. Residues: CAWAGTGAYNSPLHF.

The CDR3 is CASSLDHRTGRNQPQHF. Written as DNA, the CDR3 is TGTGCCAGCAGCTTAGATCACAGGACAGGGCGTAATCAGCCCCAGCATTTT. V and J are TRBV11-3 and TRBJ1-5; TRBD1 matches 8 bases. V shed 0 bases, J shed 4 bases, and the junction held 8 bases outside the gene matches. CDR1 SGHNT and CDR2 YENEEA come from the germline V gene. This CDR3 is 17 amino acids long. The full variable domain, with the rest looked up from reference TRBV11-3 and TRBJ1-5, is EAGVVQSPRYKIIEKKQPVAFWCNPISGHNTLYWYLQNLGQGPELLIRYENEEAVDDSQLPKDRFSAERLKGVDSTLKIQPAELGDSAVYLCASSLDHRTGRNQPQHFGDGTRLSIL.

A few counts support this clone. The chain has TRBV4-1 and TRBJ2-7; 8 bases match TRBD1. CDR1 and CDR2 from the germline V gene are MGHRA and YSYEKL. Unmatched junction bases numbered 22, after V lost 4 bases and J lost 2 bases. The CDR3 has 20 residues. The CDR3 DNA reads TGCGCCAGCAGCCGCACCGGGACAGGTGATATTAGGACCATTACCTACGAGCAGTACTTC. This codes for CASSRTGTGDIRTITYEQYF.